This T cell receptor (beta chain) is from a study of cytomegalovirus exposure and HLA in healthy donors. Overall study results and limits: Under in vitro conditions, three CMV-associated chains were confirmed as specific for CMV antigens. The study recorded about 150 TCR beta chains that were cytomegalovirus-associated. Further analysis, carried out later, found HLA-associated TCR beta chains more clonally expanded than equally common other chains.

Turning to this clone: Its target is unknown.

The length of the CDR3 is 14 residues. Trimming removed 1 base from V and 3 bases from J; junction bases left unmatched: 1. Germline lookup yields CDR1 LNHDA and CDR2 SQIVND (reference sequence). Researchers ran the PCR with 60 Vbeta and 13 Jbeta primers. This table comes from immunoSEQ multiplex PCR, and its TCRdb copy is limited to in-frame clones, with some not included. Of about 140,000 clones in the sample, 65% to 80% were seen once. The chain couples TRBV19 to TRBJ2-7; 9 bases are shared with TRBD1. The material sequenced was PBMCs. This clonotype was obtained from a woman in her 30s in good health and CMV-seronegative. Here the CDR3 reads CASSIGDRVYEQYF. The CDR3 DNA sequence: TGTGCCAGTAGTATAGGGGACAGGGTCTACGAGCAGTACTTC.